This T cell receptor beta chain is from a study of T cell responses to AZD1222 COVID-19 vaccine. V lost 7 bases and J lost 4, with 13 bases in between. CDR1 and CDR2 (germline): SGHVS, FNYEAQ. This CDR3 spans 14 amino acids. This table comes from immunoSEQ multiplex PCR, and its TCRdb copy is limited to in-frame clones, with some not included. Of around 130,000 clones in the sample, 85% to 95% are singletons; the top ten hold around 6.6%. Study conclusions and caveats: Along spike, vaccine-associated CD4 TCRs were found throughout, with dominance at 160-218 and 743-854.

As to this clone: As yet, its antigen is unknown.

The sequences come from peripheral blood, collected on day 0 of AZD1222 vaccination. This receptor was identified in an adult in good health. The chain is built from TRBV7-6 and TRBJ1-4; D uncertain. The DNA for the CDR3 is TGTGCCAGCACCTTCGGTGGAAGTAATGAAAAACTGTTTTTT. Its protein is CASTFGGSNEKLFF.